The present T cell receptor (beta chain) was sequenced within a study of blood T cell repertoires in COVID-19. Turning to the study itself: The United States, Italy and Spain were the sources of the acute and convalescent COVID-19 samples.

This clone was detected once. The V segment lost 5 bases and the J segment 2 bases; nucleotides outside the gene matches: 3. This CDR3 spans 14 amino acids. From germline, CDR1 is LNHDA and CDR2 SQIVND (reference sequence). Participant-reported clinical history was the basis for cohort assignment. Source study methods: Counts of nucleated cells, estimated from reference gene primer amplification, were obtained. TCRdb's table, derived via immunoSEQ multiplex PCR, lists solely in-frame clones and lacks some. From that table come the V and J calls and clone size; the DNA was used to work out D and trimming. This table has approximately 230,000 clones, 65% to 90% appearing once.

This sequence joins TRBV19 and TRBJ1-3; 7 nucleotides line up with TRBD1. The TCR comes from a man younger than 35 who had recovered from COVID-19. Sequencing used PBMCs or T cells enriched from blood (not recorded which). As DNA, the CDR3 is TGTGCCAGTAGTCCTGACAGGGCTGGAAACACCATATATTTT. Translating it yields CASSPDRAGNTIYF.